Below, one T cell receptor beta chain is given with its context. The antigen remains undetermined. This CDR3 spans 14 amino acids. J gave up 7 bases and V 2 bases, and 7 bases lay outside the gene matches. The germline V gene has CDR1 KGHSH and CDR2 LQKENI. The data are from a study of T cell responses to AZD1222 COVID-19 vaccine. Study observations and caveats: There were repertoire samples only from the period after the peak T cell response. Spike-specific TCR breadth rose after two AZD1222 doses, and depth rose as well. Targeting of unmutated variant regions was reportedly seen in nearly half of spike-specific TCRs. Spike-wide coverage was observed for vaccine-associated CD4 TCRs, with dominant responses at 160-218 and 743-854.

Sequencing used immunoSEQ multiplex PCR; TCRdb keeps in-frame clones, though not all of them. The sample includes under 250,000 clones, roughly 91% of them seen just once. The chain has TRBV18 and TRBJ1-1; 7 bases match TRBD1. This material consisted of peripheral blood, taken on day 0 of MenACWY control vaccination. This sequence was found in an adult in good health. The CDR3 coding sequence is TGTGCCAGCTCACCAGACAGGGAGTTGAATGAAGCTTTCTTT. It yields the protein CASSPDRELNEAFF.